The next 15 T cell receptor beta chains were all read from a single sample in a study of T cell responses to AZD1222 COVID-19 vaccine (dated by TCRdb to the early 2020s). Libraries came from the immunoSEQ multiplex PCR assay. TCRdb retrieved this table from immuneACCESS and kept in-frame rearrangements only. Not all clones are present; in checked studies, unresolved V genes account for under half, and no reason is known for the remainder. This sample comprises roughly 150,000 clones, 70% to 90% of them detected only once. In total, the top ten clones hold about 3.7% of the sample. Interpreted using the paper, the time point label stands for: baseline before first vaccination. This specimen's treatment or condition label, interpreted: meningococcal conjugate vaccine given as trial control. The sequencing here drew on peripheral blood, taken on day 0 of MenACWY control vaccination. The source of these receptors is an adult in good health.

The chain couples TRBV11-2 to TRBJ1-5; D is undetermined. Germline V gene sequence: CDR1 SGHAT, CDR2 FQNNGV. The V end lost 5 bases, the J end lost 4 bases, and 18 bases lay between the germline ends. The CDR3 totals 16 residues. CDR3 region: CASSPPEGRLNQPQHF. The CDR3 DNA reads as TGTGCCAGCAGCCCCCCCGAGGGTCGGCTGAATCAGCCCCAGCATTTT.

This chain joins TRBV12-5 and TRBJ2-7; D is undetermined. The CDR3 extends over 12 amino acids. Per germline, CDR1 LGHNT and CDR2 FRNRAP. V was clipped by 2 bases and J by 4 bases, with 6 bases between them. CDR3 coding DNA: TGTGCTAGTGGTTTGTCAGGTTACGAGCAGTACTTC. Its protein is CASGLSGYEQYF. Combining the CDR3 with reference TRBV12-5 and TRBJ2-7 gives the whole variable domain DARVTQTPRHKVTEMGQEVTMRCQPILGHNTVFWYRQTMMQGLELLAYFRNRAPLDDSGMPKDRFSAEMPDATLATLKIQPSEPRDSAVYFCASGLSGYEQYFGPGTRLTVT.

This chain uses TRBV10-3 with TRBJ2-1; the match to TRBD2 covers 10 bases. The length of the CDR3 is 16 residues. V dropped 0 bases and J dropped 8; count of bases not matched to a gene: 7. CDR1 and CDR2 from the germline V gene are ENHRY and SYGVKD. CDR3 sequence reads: CAISESWASGSYEQFF. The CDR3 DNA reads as TGTGCCATCAGTGAGTCTTGGGCTAGCGGGAGCTATGAGCAGTTCTTC.

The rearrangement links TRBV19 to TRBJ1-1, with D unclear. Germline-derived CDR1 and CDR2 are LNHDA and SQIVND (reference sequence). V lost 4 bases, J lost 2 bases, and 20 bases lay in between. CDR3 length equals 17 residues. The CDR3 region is CASSTTSPRHLNTEAFF. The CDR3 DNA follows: TGTGCCAGTAGTACAACCTCGCCTCGACACCTAAACACTGAAGCTTTCTTT. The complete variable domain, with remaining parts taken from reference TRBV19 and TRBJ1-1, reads DGGITQSPKYLFRKEGQNVTLSCEQNLNHDAMYWYRQDPGQGLRLIYYSQIVNDFQKGDIAEGYSVSREKKESFPLTVTSAQKNPTAFYLCASSTTSPRHLNTEAFFGQGTRLTVV.

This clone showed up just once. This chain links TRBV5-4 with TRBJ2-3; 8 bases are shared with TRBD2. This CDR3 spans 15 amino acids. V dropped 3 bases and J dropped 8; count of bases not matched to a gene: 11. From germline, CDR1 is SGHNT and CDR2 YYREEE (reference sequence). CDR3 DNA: TGTGCCAGCAGCTCGAGGTTGCGGGGGGCCGTTACGCAGTATTTT. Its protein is CASSSRLRGAVTQYF.

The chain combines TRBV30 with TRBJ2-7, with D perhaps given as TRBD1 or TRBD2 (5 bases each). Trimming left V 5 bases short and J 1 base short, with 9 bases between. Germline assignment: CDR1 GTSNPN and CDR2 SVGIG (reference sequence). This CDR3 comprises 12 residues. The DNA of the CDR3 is TGTGCCTGGGGGGACGGGTCCTACGAGCAGTACTTC. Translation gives CAWGDGSYEQYF.

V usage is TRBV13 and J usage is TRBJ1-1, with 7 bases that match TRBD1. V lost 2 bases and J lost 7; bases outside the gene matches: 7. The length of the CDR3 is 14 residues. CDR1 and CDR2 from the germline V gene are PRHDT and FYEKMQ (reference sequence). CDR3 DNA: TGTGCCAGCAGCTTATTTCAGGGGGTAGGTGAAGCTTTCTTT. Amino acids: CASSLFQGVGEAFF. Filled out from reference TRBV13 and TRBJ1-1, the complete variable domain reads AAGVIQSPRHLIKEKRETATLKCYPIPRHDTVYWYQQGPGQDPQFLISFYEKMQSDKGSIPDRFSAQQFSDYHSELNMSSLELGDSALYFCASSLFQGVGEAFFGQGTRLTVV.

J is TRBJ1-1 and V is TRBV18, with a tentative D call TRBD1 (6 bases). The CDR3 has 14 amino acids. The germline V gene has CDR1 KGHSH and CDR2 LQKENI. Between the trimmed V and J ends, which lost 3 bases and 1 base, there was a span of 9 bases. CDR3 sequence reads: CASSPTTGNTEAFF. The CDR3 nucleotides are TGTGCCAGCTCACCTACGACAGGGAACACTGAAGCTTTCTTT.

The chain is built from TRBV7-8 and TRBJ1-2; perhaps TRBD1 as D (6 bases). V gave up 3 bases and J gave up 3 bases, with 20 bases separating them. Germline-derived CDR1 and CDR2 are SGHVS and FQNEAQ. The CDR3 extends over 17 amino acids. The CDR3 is CASSFTSAGAGYYGYTF. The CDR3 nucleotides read TGTGCCAGCAGCTTTACGAGTGCGGGGGCGGGGTACTATGGCTACACCTTC.

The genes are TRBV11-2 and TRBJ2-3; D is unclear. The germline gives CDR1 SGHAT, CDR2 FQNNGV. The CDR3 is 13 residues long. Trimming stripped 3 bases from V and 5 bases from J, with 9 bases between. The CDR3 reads CASSLSLGDTQYF. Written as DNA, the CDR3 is TGTGCCAGCAGCTTGAGTCTGGGAGATACGCAGTATTTT.

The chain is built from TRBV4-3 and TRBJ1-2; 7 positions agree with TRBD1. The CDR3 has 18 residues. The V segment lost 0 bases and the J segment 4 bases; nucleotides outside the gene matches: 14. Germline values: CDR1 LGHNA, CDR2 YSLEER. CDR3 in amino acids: CASSQDSRGDRSLYGYTF. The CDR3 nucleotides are TGCGCCAGCAGCCAAGATTCACGAGGGGACAGATCTCTCTATGGCTACACCTTC.

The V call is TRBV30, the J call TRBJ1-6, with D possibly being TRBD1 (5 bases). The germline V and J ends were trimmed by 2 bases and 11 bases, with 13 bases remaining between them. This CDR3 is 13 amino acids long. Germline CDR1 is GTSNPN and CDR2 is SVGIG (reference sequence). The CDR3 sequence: CAWSKQAFAPLHF. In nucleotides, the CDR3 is TGTGCCTGGAGTAAACAGGCCTTTGCACCCCTCCACTTT.

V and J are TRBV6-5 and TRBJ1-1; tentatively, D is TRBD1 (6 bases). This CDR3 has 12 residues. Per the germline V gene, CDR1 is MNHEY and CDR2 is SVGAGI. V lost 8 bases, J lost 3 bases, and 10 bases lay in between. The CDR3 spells CASVGQYTEAFF. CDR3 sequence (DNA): TGTGCCAGCGTCGGACAGTACACTGAAGCTTTCTTT.

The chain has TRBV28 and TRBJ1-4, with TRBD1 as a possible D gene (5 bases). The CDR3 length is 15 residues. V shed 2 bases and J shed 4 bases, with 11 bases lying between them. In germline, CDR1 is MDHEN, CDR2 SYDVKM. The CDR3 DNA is TGTGCCAGCAGTTTAGGGCAGGGCCTTAATGAAAAACTGTTTTTT. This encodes CASSLGQGLNEKLFF.

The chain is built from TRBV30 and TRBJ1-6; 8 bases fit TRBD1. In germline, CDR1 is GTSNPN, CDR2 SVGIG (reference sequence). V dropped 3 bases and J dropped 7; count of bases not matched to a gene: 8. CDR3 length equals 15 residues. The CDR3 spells CAWRTPTGGNSPLHF. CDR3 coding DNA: TGTGCCTGGAGAACGCCCACAGGGGGGAATTCACCCCTCCACTTT.